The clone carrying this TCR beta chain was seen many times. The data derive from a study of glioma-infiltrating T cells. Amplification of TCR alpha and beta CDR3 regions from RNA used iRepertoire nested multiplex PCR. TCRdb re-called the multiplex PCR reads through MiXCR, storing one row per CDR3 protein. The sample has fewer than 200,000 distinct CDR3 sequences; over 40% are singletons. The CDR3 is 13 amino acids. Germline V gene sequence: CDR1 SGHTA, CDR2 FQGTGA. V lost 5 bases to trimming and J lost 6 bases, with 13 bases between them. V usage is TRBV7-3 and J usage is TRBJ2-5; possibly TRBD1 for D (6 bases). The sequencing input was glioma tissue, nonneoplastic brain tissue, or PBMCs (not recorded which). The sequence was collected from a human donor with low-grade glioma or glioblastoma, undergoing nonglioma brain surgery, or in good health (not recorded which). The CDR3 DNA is TGTGCCAGCAGCCCTTCAGGGGAGAAGACCCAGTACTTC. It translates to CASSPSGEKTQYF.